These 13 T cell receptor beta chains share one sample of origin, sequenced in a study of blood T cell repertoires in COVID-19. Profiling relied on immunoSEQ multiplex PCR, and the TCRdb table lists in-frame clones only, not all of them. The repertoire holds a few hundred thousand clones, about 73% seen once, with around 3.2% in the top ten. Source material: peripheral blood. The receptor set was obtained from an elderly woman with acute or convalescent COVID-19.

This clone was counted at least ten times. The CDR3 DNA reads as TGTGCCAGTAGTATCCGGTCTAGCGGGGGATACAATGAGCAGTTCTTC. Its translation is CASSIRSSGGYNEQFF. The chain combines TRBV19 with TRBJ2-1, with 10 bases that match TRBD2. In germline, CDR1 is LNHDA, CDR2 SQIVND (reference sequence). This CDR3 spans 16 amino acids. Trimming at V came to 3 bases and at J to 4 bases, leaving 6 bases not matched to a gene.

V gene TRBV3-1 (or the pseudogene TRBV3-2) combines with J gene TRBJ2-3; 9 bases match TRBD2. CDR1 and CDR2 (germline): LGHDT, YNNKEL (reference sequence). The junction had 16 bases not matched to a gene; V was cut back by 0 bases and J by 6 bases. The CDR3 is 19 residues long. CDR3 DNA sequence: TGTGCCAGCAGCCAAGATCAGATGGCTAGCGGGACCCCTCTGGATACGCAGTATTTT. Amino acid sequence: CASSQDQMASGTPLDTQYF.

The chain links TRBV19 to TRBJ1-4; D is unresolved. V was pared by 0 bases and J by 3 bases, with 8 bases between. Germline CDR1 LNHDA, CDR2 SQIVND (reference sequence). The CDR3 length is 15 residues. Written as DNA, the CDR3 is TGTGCCAGTAGTATAGAGGGCCGACCTAATGAAAAACTGTTTTTT. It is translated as CASSIEGRPNEKLFF.

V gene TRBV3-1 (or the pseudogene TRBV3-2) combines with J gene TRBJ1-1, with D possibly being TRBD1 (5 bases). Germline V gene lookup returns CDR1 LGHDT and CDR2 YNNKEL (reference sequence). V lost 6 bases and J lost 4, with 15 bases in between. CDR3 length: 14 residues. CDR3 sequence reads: CASRLTGGSTEAFF. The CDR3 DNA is TGTGCCAGCAGGCTGACGGGGGGAAGCACTGAAGCTTTCTTT.

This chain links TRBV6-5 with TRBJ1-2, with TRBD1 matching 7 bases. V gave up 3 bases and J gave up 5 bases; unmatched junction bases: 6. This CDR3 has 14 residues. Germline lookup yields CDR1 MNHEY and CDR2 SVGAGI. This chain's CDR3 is CASSYKGGSYGYTF. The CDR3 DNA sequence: TGTGCCAGCAGTTATAAAGGGGGCTCTTATGGCTACACCTTC.

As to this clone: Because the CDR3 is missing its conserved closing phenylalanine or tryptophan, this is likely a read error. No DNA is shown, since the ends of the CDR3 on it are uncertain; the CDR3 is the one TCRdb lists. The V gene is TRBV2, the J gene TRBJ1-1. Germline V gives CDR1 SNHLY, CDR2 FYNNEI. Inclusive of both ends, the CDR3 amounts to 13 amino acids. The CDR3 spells CASSERGPITTGV.

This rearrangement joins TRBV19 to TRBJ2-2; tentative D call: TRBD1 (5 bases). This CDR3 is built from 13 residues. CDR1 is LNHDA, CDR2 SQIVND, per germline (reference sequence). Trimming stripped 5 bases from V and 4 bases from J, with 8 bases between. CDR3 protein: CASSPGPTGELFF. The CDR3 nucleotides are TGTGCCAGTAGTCCAGGGCCCACCGGGGAGCTGTTTTTT.

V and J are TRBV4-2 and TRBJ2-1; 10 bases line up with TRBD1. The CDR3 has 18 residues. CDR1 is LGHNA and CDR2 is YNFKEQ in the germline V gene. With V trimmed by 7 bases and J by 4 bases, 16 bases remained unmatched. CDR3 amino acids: CASTNNKGTGARYNEQFF. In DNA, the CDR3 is TGTGCCAGCACCAATAATAAAGGGACAGGGGCTAGGTACAATGAGCAGTTCTTC.

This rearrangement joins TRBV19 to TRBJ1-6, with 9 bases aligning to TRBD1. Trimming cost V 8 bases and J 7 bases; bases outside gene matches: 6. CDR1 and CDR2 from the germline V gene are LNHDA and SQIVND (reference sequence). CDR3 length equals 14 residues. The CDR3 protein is CASSQGARNSPLHF. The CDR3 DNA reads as TGTGCCAGTTCACAGGGGGCGCGGAATTCACCCCTCCACTTT.

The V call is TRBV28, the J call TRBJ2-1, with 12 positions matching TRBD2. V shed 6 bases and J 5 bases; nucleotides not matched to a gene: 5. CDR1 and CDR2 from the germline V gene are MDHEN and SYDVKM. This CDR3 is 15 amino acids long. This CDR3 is CASSYWTSGDNEQFF. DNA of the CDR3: TGTGCCAGCAGCTATTGGACTAGCGGGGACAATGAGCAGTTCTTC.

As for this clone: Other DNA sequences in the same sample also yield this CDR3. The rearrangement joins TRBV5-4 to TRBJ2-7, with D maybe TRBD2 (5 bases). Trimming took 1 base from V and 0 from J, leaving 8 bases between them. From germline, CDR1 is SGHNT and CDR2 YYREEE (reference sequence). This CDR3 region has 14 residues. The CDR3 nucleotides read TGTGCCAGCAGCTTGAGCGGAAGCTCCTACGAGCAGTACTTC. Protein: CASSLSGSSYEQYF.

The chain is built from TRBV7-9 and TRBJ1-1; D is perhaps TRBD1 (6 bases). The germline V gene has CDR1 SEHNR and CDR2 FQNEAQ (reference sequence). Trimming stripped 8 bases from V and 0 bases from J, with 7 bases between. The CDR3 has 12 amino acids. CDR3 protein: CASGDMNTEAFF. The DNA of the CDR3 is TGTGCCAGCGGGGACATGAACACTGAAGCTTTCTTT.

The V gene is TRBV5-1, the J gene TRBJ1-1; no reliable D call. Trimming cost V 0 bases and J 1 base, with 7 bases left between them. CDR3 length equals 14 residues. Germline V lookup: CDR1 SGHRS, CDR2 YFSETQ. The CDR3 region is CASSLGHSNTEAFF. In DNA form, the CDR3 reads TGCGCCAGCAGCTTGGGACACTCGAACACTGAAGCTTTCTTT. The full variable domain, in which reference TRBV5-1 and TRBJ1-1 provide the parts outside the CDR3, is KAGVTQTPRYLIKTRGQQVTLSCSPISGHRSVSWYQQTPGQGLQFLFEYFSETQRNKGNFPGRFSGRQFSNSRSEMNVSTLELGDSALYLCASSLGHSNTEAFFGQGTRLTVV.